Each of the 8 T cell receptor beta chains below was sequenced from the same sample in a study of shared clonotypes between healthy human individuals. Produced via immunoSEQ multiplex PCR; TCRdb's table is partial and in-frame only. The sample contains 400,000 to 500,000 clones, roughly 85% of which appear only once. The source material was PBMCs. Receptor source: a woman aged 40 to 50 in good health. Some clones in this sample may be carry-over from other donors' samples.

The DNA for the CDR3 is TGTGCCAGCAGTTCTTTTAGGTCGGGACAACAGTACTTC. Translated, it gives CASSSFRSGQQYF. V is TRBV7-2 and J is TRBJ2-4, with D possibly being TRBD1 (6 bases). The CDR3 extends over 13 amino acids. The germline gives CDR1 SGHTA, CDR2 FQGNSA. The V gene lost 6 bases and the J gene lost 13 bases, with 19 bases spanning the gap.

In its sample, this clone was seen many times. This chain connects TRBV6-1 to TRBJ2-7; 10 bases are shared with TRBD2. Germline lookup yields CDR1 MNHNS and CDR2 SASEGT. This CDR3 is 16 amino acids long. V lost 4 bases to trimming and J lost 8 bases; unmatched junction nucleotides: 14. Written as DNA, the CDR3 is TGTGCCAGCAGTGGTGTAAAGGCTAGCGGGAGTATTAAGCAGTACTTC. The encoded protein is CASSGVKASGSIKQYF.

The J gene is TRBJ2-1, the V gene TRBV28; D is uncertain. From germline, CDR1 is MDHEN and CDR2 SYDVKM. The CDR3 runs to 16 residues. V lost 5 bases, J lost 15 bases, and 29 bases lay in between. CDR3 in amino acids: CASSPALVPRGRAGFF. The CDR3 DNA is TGTGCCAGCAGTCCCGCCCTAGTTCCGCGCGGTCGGGCAGGGTTCTTC.

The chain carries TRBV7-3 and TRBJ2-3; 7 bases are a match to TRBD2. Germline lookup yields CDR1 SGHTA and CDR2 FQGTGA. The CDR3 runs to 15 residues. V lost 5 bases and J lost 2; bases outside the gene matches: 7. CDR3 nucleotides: TGTGCCAGCAGCGAGAACGGGAGGTCCACAGATACGCAGTATTTT. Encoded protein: CASSENGRSTDTQYF.

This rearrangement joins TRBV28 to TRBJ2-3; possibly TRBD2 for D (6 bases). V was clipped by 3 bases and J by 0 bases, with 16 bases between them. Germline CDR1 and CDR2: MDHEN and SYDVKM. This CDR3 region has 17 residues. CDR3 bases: TGTGCCAGCAGTTTCGGGGGAAGCTATACAAGCACAGATACGCAGTATTTT. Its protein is CASSFGGSYTSTDTQYF.

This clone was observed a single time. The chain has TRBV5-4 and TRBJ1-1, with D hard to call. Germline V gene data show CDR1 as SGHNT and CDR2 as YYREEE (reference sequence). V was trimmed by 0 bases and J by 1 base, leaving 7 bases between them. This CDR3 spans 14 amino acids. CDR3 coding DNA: TGTGCCAGCAGCTTGGGGTATCGGAACACTGAAGCTTTCTTT. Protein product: CASSLGYRNTEAFF.

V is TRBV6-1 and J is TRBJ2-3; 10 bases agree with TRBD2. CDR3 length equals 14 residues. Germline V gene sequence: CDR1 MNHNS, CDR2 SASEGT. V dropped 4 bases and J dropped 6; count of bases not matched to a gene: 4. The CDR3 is CASSVAGGGDTQYF. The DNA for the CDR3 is TGTGCCAGCAGTGTAGCGGGAGGAGGGGATACGCAGTATTTT.

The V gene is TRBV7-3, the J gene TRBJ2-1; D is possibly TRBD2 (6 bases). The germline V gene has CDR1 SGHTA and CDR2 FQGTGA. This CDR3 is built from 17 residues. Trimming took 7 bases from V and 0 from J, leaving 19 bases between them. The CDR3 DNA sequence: TGTGCCAGCAACAGTGGATTGGCGGACTACTCCTACAATGAGCAGTTCTTC. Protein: CASNSGLADYSYNEQFF. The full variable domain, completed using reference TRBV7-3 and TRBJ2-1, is GAGVSQTPSNKVTEKGKYVELRCDPISGHTALYWYRQSLGQGPEFLIYFQGTGAADDSGLPNDRFFAVRPEGSVSTLKIQRTERGDSAVYLCASNSGLADYSYNEQFFGPGTRLTVL.